These 9 T cell receptor beta chains were all obtained from the same sample, sequenced in a study of Tregs in tolerant kidney transplant recipients. Produced via immunoSEQ multiplex PCR; TCRdb's table is partial and in-frame only. The sample records about 590 clones, over 85% being singletons. No antigen is known for these receptors. The sequencing used Tregs from blood cultured with allogeneic cells, collected before the transplant. These receptor sequences come from a human patient who received a combined kidney and bone marrow transplant.

The chain carries TRBV5-1 and TRBJ2-1, with 7 bases that match TRBD2. Looked up from germline, CDR1 is SGHRS and CDR2 is YFSETQ. J gave up 9 bases and V 3 bases, and 6 bases lay outside the gene matches. The CDR3 is made up of 13 amino acids. The CDR3 reads CASSWGPGGEQFF. In DNA form, the CDR3 reads TGCGCCAGCAGCTGGGGACCGGGGGGTGAGCAGTTCTTC.

V gene TRBV5-1 combines with J gene TRBJ2-7; either TRBD1 or TRBD2 may fit D (5 bases each). V gave up 4 bases and J gave up 6 bases, with 20 bases separating them. Looked up from germline, CDR1 is SGHRS and CDR2 is YFSETQ. CDR3 length equals 15 residues. In DNA form, the CDR3 reads TGCGCCAGCAGCCCAAGGGACCGGGATAAGGGCGAGCAGTACTTC. Amino acids: CASSPRDRDKGEQYF.

The chain couples TRBV19 to TRBJ1-1; D gene unclear. Germline CDR1 and CDR2: LNHDA and SQIVND (reference sequence). The V end was cut by 1 base, the J end by 10 bases, with 10 bases between. This CDR3 is built from 12 residues. The CDR3 loop reads CASSIAAGVAFF. The CDR3 coding sequence is TGTGCCAGTAGTATAGCGGCCGGGGTAGCTTTCTTT.

The CDR3 coding sequence is TGCGCCAGCAGTGTTGGCGGGCTAGCGGGAGCACACGAGCAGTACTTC. It encodes CASSVGGLAGAHEQYF. The chain has TRBV10-1 and TRBJ2-7; 10 nucleotides align to TRBD2. CDR3 length: 16 residues. Trimming removed 4 bases from V and 5 bases from J; junction bases left unmatched: 11. Germline CDR1 reads WNHNN; CDR2 reads SYGVQD (reference sequence).

The chain uses TRBV5-4 and TRBJ1-1; no reliable D call. V lost 1 base, J lost 1 base, and 14 bases lay in between. The CDR3 has 16 residues. The germline gives CDR1 SGHNT, CDR2 YYREEE (reference sequence). The CDR3 DNA follows: TGTGCCAGCAGCTTGAACTTTGGACGCCAGAACACTGAAGCTTTCTTT. Amino acids: CASSLNFGRQNTEAFF.

The V call is TRBV6-6, the J call TRBJ1-2, with no clear D. Trimming took 5 bases from V and 5 from J, leaving 18 bases between them. The CDR3 sequence is 15 residues long. CDR1 is MNHNY, CDR2 SVGAGI, per germline (reference sequence). CDR3 in amino acids: CASSEGGPRLYGYTF. In nucleotides, the CDR3 is TGTGCCAGCAGTGAGGGTGGGCCACGGCTTTATGGCTACACCTTC.

This chain connects TRBV9 to TRBJ1-1; no reliable D call. Germline assignment: CDR1 SGDLS and CDR2 YYNGEE. Trimming took 0 bases from V and 4 from J, leaving 4 bases between them. This CDR3 contains 12 residues. The CDR3, as DNA: TGTGCCAGCAGCGTAGACGGCACTGAAGCTTTCTTT. Amino acid sequence: CASSVDGTEAFF.

The chain uses TRBV9 and TRBJ2-3; a possible D gene is TRBD2 (5 bases). Trimming shortened V by 4 bases and J by 2 bases, and 17 bases separated the two germline ends. Germline lookup yields CDR1 SGDLS and CDR2 YYNGEE. The CDR3 sequence is 16 residues long. CDR3 coding DNA: TGTGCCAGCAGCCCGGACTCCCTGCCAGACACAGATACGCAGTATTTT. As protein: CASSPDSLPDTDTQYF.

The chain recombines TRBV5-1 with TRBJ1-1, with 8 nucleotides matching TRBD1. The CDR3 has 14 residues. Germline values: CDR1 SGHRS, CDR2 YFSETQ. V shed 4 bases, J shed 0 bases, and the junction held 2 bases outside the gene matches. The CDR3, as DNA: TGCGCCAGCAGCGTGACAGGGGTGAACACTGAAGCTTTCTTT. Translation: CASSVTGVNTEAFF. The variable domain in full, completed from reference TRBV5-1 and TRBJ1-1, reads KAGVTQTPRYLIKTRGQQVTLSCSPISGHRSVSWYQQTPGQGLQFLFEYFSETQRNKGNFPGRFSGRQFSNSRSEMNVSTLELGDSALYLCASSVTGVNTEAFFGQGTRLTVV.